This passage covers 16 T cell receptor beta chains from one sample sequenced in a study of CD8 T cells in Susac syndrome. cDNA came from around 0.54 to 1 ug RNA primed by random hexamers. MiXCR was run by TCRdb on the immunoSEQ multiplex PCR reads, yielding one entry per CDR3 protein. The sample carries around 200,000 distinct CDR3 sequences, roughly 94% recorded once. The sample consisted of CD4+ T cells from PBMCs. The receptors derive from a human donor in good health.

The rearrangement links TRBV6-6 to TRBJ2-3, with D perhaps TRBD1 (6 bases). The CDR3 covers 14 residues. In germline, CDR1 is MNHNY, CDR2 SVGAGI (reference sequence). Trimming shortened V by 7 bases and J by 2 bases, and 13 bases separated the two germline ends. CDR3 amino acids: CASITQGDTDTQYF. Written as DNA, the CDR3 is TGTGCCAGCATCACACAGGGCGACACAGATACGCAGTATTTT.

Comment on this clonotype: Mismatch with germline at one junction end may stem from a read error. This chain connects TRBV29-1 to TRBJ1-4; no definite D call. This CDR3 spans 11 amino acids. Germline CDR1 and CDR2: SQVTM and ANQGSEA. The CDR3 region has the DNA TGCAGCGTTCTATCGAATGGAAAACTGTTTTTT. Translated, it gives CSVLSNGKLFF. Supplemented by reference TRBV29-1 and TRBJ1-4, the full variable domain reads SAVISQKPSRDICQRGTSLTIQCQVDSQVTMMFWYRQQPGQSLTLIATANQGSEATYESGFVIDKFPISRPNLTFSTLTVSNMSPEDSSIYLCSVLSNGKLFFGSGTQLSVL.

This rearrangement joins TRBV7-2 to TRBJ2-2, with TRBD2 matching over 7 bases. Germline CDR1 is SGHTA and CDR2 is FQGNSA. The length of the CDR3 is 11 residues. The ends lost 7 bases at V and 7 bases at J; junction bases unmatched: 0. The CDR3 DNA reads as TGTGCCAGCAAGCGGGACGGGGAGCTGTTTTTT. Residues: CASKRDGELFF.

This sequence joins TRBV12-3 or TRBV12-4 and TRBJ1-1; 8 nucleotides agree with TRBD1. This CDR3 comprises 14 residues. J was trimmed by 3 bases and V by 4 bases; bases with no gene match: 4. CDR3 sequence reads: CASSSRDRHTEAFF. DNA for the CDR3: TGTGCCAGCAGTTCGAGGGACAGGCACACTGAAGCTTTCTTT.

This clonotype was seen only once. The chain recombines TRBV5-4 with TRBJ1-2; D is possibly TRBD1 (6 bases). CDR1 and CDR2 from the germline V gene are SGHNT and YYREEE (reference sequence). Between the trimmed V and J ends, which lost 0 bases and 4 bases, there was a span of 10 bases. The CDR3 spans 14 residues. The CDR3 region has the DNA TGTGCCAGCAGCTTGGCCGGGGGCGCCTATGGCTACACCTTC. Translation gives CASSLAGGAYGYTF.

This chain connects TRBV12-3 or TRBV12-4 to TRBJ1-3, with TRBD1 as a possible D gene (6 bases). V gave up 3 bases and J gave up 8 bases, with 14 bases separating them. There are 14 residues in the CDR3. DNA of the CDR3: TGTGCCAGCAGTTTGGCATTACAGGGAGACACCATATATTTT. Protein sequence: CASSLALQGDTIYF.

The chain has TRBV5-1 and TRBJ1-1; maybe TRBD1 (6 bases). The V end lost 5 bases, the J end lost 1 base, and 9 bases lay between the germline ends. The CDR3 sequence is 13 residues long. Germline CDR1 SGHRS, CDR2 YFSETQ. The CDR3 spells CASRYRANTEAFF. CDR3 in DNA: TGCGCCAGCAGATACAGGGCGAACACTGAAGCTTTCTTT.

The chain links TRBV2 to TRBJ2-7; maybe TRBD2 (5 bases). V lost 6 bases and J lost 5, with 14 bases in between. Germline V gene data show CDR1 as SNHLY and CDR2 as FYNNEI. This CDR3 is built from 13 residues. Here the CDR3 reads CASRTGVWHEQYF. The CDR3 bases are TGTGCCAGCAGAACCGGGGTCTGGCACGAGCAGTACTTC.

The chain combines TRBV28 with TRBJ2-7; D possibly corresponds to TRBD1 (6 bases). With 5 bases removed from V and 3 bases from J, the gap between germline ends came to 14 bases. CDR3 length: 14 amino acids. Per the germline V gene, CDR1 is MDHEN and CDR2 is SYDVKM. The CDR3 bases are TGTGCCAGCAGTACACCGGGACAAAACTACGAGCAGTACGTC. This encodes CASSTPGQNYEQYV.

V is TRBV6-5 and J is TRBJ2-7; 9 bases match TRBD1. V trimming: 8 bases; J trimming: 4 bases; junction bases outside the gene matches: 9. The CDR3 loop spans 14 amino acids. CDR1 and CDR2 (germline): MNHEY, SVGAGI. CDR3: CASSENRGPYEQYF. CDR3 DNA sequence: TGTGCCAGCTCAGAAAACAGGGGGCCGTACGAGCAGTACTTC.

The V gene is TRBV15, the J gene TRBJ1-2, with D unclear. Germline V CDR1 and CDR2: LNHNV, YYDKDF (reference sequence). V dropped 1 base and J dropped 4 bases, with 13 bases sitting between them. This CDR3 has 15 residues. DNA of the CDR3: TGTGCCACCAGCAGAGGCCTTGGTCAGAGCTATGGCTACACCTTC. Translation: CATSRGLGQSYGYTF.

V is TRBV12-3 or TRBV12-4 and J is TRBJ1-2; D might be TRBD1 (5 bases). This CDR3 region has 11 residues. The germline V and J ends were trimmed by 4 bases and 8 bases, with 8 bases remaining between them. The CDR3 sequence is CASSWGDGYTF. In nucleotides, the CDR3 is TGTGCCAGCAGTTGGGGGGACGGCTACACCTTC.

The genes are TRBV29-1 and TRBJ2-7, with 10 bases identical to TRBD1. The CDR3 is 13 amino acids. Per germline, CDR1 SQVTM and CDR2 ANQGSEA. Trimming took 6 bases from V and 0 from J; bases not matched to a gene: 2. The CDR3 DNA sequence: TGCAGCGTGGGACAGGGGAGCTCCTACGAGCAGTACTTC. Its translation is CSVGQGSSYEQYF.

CDR3 amino acids: CSARDYTGELFF. The CDR3 DNA is TGCAGTGCTAGAGATTACACCGGGGAGCTGTTTTTT. The V and J genes are TRBV20-1 and TRBJ2-2; D gene unclear. Germline V lookup: CDR1 DFQATT, CDR2 SNEGSKA (reference sequence). The CDR3 has 12 amino acids. The germline V and J ends were trimmed by 0 bases and 3 bases, with 2 bases remaining between them.

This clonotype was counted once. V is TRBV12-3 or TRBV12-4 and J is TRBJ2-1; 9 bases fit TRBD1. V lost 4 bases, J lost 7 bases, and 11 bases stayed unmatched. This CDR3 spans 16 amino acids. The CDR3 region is CASSYVRQGVGNEQFF. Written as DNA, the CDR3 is TGTGCCAGCAGTTATGTGAGACAGGGGGTTGGAAATGAGCAGTTCTTC.

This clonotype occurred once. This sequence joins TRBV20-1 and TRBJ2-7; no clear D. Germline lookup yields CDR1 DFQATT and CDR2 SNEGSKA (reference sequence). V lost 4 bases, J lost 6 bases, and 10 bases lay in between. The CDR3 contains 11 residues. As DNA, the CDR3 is TGCAGTGCTAAGGGCCTCTCCGAGCAGTACTTC. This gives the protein CSAKGLSEQYF.